The 25 T cell receptor beta chains below were found in one sample sequenced in a study of blood T cell repertoires in COVID-19 (dated by TCRdb to the early 2020s). Receptors were amplified or captured by the immunoSEQ multiplex PCR assay. TCRdb re-hosts the immuneACCESS table, in-frame sequences only. Its copies lack some clones; in the studies checked, an unresolved V gene accounts for under half of them, and the cause for the rest is not known. The sample table records 300,000 or so clones; 87% of these occur just once. The ten top clones hold around 5.9% of the sample. What was sequenced was PBMCs or T cells enriched from blood (not recorded which). All receptors derive from a woman under 40 who had recovered from COVID-19.

J is TRBJ1-4 and V is TRBV2, with D unclear. V lost 8 bases and J 7 bases, leaving 14 bases between the germline ends. This CDR3 comprises 13 residues. CDR1 is SNHLY and CDR2 is FYNNEI in the germline V gene. The DNA for the CDR3 is TGTGCCAGCTGTGCCACGGGTACTGAAAAACTGTTTTTT. Translation gives CASCATGTEKLFF.

This chain links TRBV6-5 with TRBJ1-1; 7 bases are shared with TRBD1. There are 14 residues in the CDR3. The V and J ends lost 6 bases and 10 bases, in that order; junction bases with no gene match: 14. Germline CDR1 is MNHEY and CDR2 is SVGAGI. CDR3 coding DNA: TGTGCCAGCAGGAGGCGTAGGGGGCTTCATATAGCTTTCTTT. Residues: CASRRRRGLHIAFF.

This chain uses TRBV24-1 with TRBJ2-1, with a possible D match to TRBD2 (6 bases). The V gene lost 4 bases and the J gene lost 9 bases, with 9 bases spanning the gap. Germline-derived CDR1 and CDR2 are KGHDR and SFDVKD. The CDR3 loop spans 12 amino acids. The CDR3 region is CATSDHGGEQFF. Here the CDR3 DNA reads TGTGCCACCAGTGACCACGGGGGTGAGCAGTTCTTC.

This chain links TRBV30 with TRBJ1-1, with D tentatively TRBD1 (6 bases). Germline V gene sequence: CDR1 GTSNPN, CDR2 SVGIG (reference sequence). The V and J ends lost 2 bases and 3 bases respectively, with 16 bases between them. CDR3 size: 15 residues. The CDR3 loop reads CAWSLGGGRDTEAFF. The CDR3 DNA reads as TGTGCCTGGAGTCTAGGGGGGGGGCGAGACACTGAAGCTTTCTTT.

This clone was detected only once. The chain recombines TRBV6-5 with TRBJ1-2, with a tentative D call TRBD1 (6 bases). With 4 bases removed from V and 7 bases from J, the gap between germline ends came to 19 bases. Per the germline V gene, CDR1 is MNHEY and CDR2 is SVGAGI. This CDR3 is 15 amino acids long. The DNA for the CDR3 is TGTGCCAGCAGTTTTACTCCCGGTAGGGGGACTGGCTACACCTTC. The encoded protein is CASSFTPGRGTGYTF.

This sequence joins TRBV11-2 and TRBJ1-5; no firm D call. This CDR3 region has 14 residues. Germline values: CDR1 SGHAT, CDR2 FQNNGV. Deletions cut 1 base from V and 6 bases from J, with 10 bases between. Here the CDR3 reads CASSLGGFGQPQHF. The CDR3 DNA reads as TGTGCCAGCAGCTTAGGAGGGTTCGGTCAGCCCCAGCATTTT.

The rearrangement links TRBV7-8 to TRBJ1-4, with 11 bases lining up with TRBD1. The J segment lost 8 bases and the V segment lost 5 bases, leaving 7 bases of the junction unmatched. The CDR3 length is 15 residues. Germline V gives CDR1 SGHVS, CDR2 FQNEAQ. CDR3 bases: TGTGCCAGCAGCCGAGGAGGGACAGGGGGGGAAAAACTGTTTTTT. Translation gives CASSRGGTGGEKLFF. The variable domain in full, with the rest retrieved from reference TRBV7-8 and TRBJ1-4, is GAGVSQSPRYKVAKRGQDVALRCDPISGHVSLFWYQQALGQGPEFLTYFQNEAQLDKSGLPSDRFFAERPEGSVSTLKIQRTQQEDSAVYLCASSRGGTGGEKLFFGSGTQLSVL.

The gene calls are TRBV13 and TRBJ1-2; D is ambiguous. CDR1 is PRHDT, CDR2 FYEKMQ, per germline (reference sequence). The CDR3 consists of 15 residues. The V and J ends lost 4 bases and 6 bases respectively, with 18 bases between them. CDR3 nucleotides: TGTGCCAGCAGCTCATGGACGGGAAAGGAAGATGGCTACACCTTC. Translating gives CASSSWTGKEDGYTF.

This clone was detected once. The V gene is TRBV19, the J gene TRBJ1-2, with 7 nucleotides matching TRBD1. The junction had 5 bases not matched to a gene; V was cut back by 7 bases and J by 0 bases. The CDR3 sequence is 14 residues long. Germline values: CDR1 LNHDA, CDR2 SQIVND (reference sequence). The CDR3 nucleotides are TGTGCCAGTAATCAGGGGGGCACTAACTATGGCTACACCTTC. It specifies CASNQGGTNYGYTF.

This chain uses TRBV6-2 or TRBV6-3 with TRBJ1-1; D not certain. This CDR3 spans 14 amino acids. Germline V gene data show CDR1 as MNHEY and CDR2 as SVGEGT. Trimming shortened V by 5 bases and J by 1 base, and 11 bases separated the two germline ends. CDR3 sequence: CASSNPGGNTEAFF. In nucleotides, the CDR3 is TGTGCCAGCAGTAACCCGGGAGGGAACACTGAAGCTTTCTTT.

This sequence joins TRBV7-9 and TRBJ1-1; D is uncertain. V was cut by 2 bases and J by 0 bases, with 10 bases left in between. This CDR3 has 15 residues. Germline lookup yields CDR1 SEHNR and CDR2 FQNEAQ (reference sequence). The chain's CDR3 is CASSLQRPLNTEAFF. The CDR3 bases are TGTGCCAGCAGCTTACAGCGGCCTTTGAACACTGAAGCTTTCTTT.

The chain recombines TRBV3-1 (or the pseudogene TRBV3-2) with TRBJ1-5; 8 bases fit TRBD1. Unmatched junction bases numbered 8, after V lost 4 bases and J lost 3 bases. Germline V gene data show CDR1 as LGHDT and CDR2 as YNNKEL (reference sequence). This CDR3 contains 16 residues. The CDR3 here is CASSLRDRFSNQPQHF. The CDR3 DNA is TGTGCCAGCAGCCTCCGGGACAGGTTCTCCAATCAGCCCCAGCATTTT.

This clone was detected only once. The CDR3: CASSPSGGKNLEQYF. CDR3 DNA sequence: TGCGCCAGCAGCCCCTCGGGGGGTAAGAATCTCGAGCAGTACTTC. This rearrangement joins TRBV5-1 to TRBJ2-7, with TRBD2 matching over 7 bases. The CDR3 contains 15 residues. V lost 4 bases to trimming and J lost 6 bases; unmatched junction nucleotides: 13. Germline CDR1 and CDR2: SGHRS and YFSETQ.

This clone was picked up a small number of times. The V call is TRBV27, the J call TRBJ1-6, with a weak D call TRBD1 (5 bases). With 3 bases removed from V and 7 bases from J, the gap between germline ends came to 13 bases. This CDR3 spans 15 amino acids. The V gene's germline CDR1 is MNHEY and CDR2 SMNVEV (reference sequence). CDR3 in amino acids: CASSFRGNGNSPLHF. CDR3 in DNA: TGTGCCAGCAGTTTCCGGGGGAACGGGAATTCACCCCTCCACTTT.

The chain is built from TRBV7-2 and TRBJ1-6, with D uncertain. The ends were cut back, 3 bases at V and 7 bases at J, with 7 bases in the middle. The CDR3 runs 13 residues. Germline CDR1 SGHTA, CDR2 FQGNSA. The CDR3 DNA is TGTGCCAGCAGCTTTAAGGAGAATTCACCCCTCCACTTT. It translates to CASSFKENSPLHF.

This sequence joins TRBV7-3 and TRBJ1-5; no clear D. In germline, CDR1 is SGHTA, CDR2 FQGTGA. The CDR3 has 13 residues. Trimming stripped 5 bases from V and 7 bases from J, with 12 bases between. The CDR3 sequence: CASSPGVRQPQHF. For the CDR3, the DNA is TGTGCCAGCAGCCCCGGGGTGCGGCAGCCCCAGCATTTT. The complete variable domain, with remaining parts taken from reference TRBV7-3 and TRBJ1-5, reads GAGVSQTPSNKVTEKGKYVELRCDPISGHTALYWYRQSLGQGPEFLIYFQGTGAADDSGLPNDRFFAVRPEGSVSTLKIQRTERGDSAVYLCASSPGVRQPQHFGDGTRLSIL.

CDR3 nucleotide sequence: TGCGCCAGCAGCCAACCACTAGCGGGGGAGCAAGAGACCCAGTACTTC. The encoded protein is CASSQPLAGEQETQYF. The rearrangement links TRBV4-1 to TRBJ2-5; TRBD2 matches 11 bases. The CDR3 spans 16 residues. The J segment lost 2 bases and the V segment lost 2 bases, leaving 4 bases of the junction unmatched. Germline CDR1 MGHRA, CDR2 YSYEKL.

The J gene is TRBJ1-2, the V gene TRBV7-6; a possible D gene is TRBD1 (6 bases). Trimming stripped 5 bases from V and 3 bases from J, with 10 bases between. The CDR3 is 13 amino acids. Germline CDR1 is SGHVS and CDR2 is FNYEAQ. The CDR3 DNA reads as TGTGCCAGCAGCGAGGACAGTTACTATGGCTACACCTTC. Translating gives CASSEDSYYGYTF.

V usage is TRBV19 and J usage is TRBJ1-5; 9 bases align to TRBD1. Germline-derived CDR1 and CDR2 are LNHDA and SQIVND (reference sequence). This CDR3 region has 18 residues. With 8 bases clipped from V and 7 bases from J, the junction kept 21 bases outside the gene matches. The CDR3 protein is CASSDRLKGDRARQPQHF. CDR3 nucleotides: TGTGCCAGTTCGGACCGCCTAAAGGGGGACAGGGCGAGGCAGCCCCAGCATTTT.

CDR3 loop: CASSWAFNQPQHF. Here the CDR3 DNA reads TGTGCCAGCAGTTGGGCGTTCAATCAGCCCCAGCATTTT. The gene calls are TRBV6-2 or TRBV6-3 and TRBJ1-5; D is unresolved. Trimming pared 4 bases from V and 3 bases from J, leaving 7 bases between. There are 13 residues in the CDR3. CDR1 and CDR2 (germline): MNHEY, SVGEGT.

The J gene is TRBJ1-4, the V gene TRBV19; unclear D gene. The CDR3 is made up of 16 amino acids. Trimming took 1 base from V and 0 from J, leaving 9 bases between them. Germline CDR1 and CDR2: LNHDA and SQIVND (reference sequence). CDR3 protein: CASSIGTGTTNEKLFF. The CDR3 nucleotides read TGTGCCAGTAGTATAGGGACCGGGACAACTAATGAAAAACTGTTTTTT.

In its sample, this clone was seen once. The J gene is TRBJ2-1, the V gene TRBV19; TRBD2 agrees at 8 bases. The CDR3 consists of 17 residues. The J segment lost 2 bases and the V segment lost 3 bases, leaving 9 bases of the junction unmatched. Germline V CDR1 and CDR2: LNHDA, SQIVND (reference sequence). The CDR3 region has the DNA TGTGCCAGTAGTATGAGGCCCGCGGGGGGTACCTACAATGAGCAGTTCTTC. Translating it yields CASSMRPAGGTYNEQFF.

This chain connects TRBV5-1 to TRBJ2-5; tentatively, D is TRBD2 (6 bases). Germline V gene sequence: CDR1 SGHRS, CDR2 YFSETQ. The CDR3 is 14 amino acids. Trimming removed 2 bases from V and 1 base from J, with 9 bases in between. DNA of the CDR3: TGCGCCAGCAGCTTCGGGAGTAGCCAAGAGACCCAGTACTTC. As protein: CASSFGSSQETQYF.

J is TRBJ2-3 and V is TRBV9; 7 bases line up with TRBD1. Germline V gene lookup returns CDR1 SGDLS and CDR2 YYNGEE. This CDR3 region has 17 residues. After removal of 3 bases from V and 1 base from J, the junction contained 11 bases not matched to a gene. CDR3 coding DNA: TGTGCCAGCAGCGGCGGAGGCAGGGGGTTCCGCACAGATACGCAGTATTTT. Translating it yields CASSGGGRGFRTDTQYF.

J is TRBJ2-3 and V is TRBV7-2; 7 bases agree with TRBD1. The trim removed 5 bases at V and 0 bases at J, leaving 8 bases unmatched. The CDR3 extends over 16 amino acids. Germline-derived CDR1 and CDR2 are SGHTA and FQGNSA. The CDR3 coding sequence is TGTGCCAGCAGCCCCTGGACAGGACCTAGCACAGATACGCAGTATTTT. Amino acids: CASSPWTGPSTDTQYF. Using reference TRBV7-2 and TRBJ2-3 for the parts outside the CDR3, the full variable domain is GAGVSQSPSNKVTEKGKDVELRCDPISGHTALYWYRQSLGQGLEFLIYFQGNSAPDKSGLPSDRFSAERTGGSVSTLTIQRTQQEDSAVYLCASSPWTGPSTDTQYFGPGTRLTVL.